The 6 T cell receptor beta chains below come from one sample, sequenced in a study of blood T cell repertoires in COVID-19. TCRdb keeps only in-frame clones here, not all; method: immunoSEQ multiplex PCR. Found here are just over 85,000 clones, 89% of them singletons; the top ten hold around 8.6%. Sequenced input: peripheral blood. These receptors originate from a man aged 50-59 years with acute or convalescent COVID-19.

The chain links TRBV7-9 to TRBJ2-1; TRBD2 agrees at 9 bases. This CDR3 is 15 amino acids long. Trimming at V came to 5 bases and at J to 7 bases, leaving 9 bases not matched to a gene. Per the germline V gene, CDR1 is SEHNR and CDR2 is FQNEAQ (reference sequence). CDR3 residues: CASSRSGGQGNEQFF. DNA of the CDR3: TGTGCCAGCAGCCGCAGCGGGGGGCAGGGAAATGAGCAGTTCTTC.

The chain employs TRBV18 and TRBJ2-5; 10 bases are a match to TRBD2. CDR1 is KGHSH and CDR2 is LQKENI in the germline V gene. The CDR3 totals 19 residues. The J segment lost 5 bases and the V segment lost 1 base, leaving 16 bases of the junction unmatched. The CDR3 sequence is CASSPRIRLAGATGETQYF. CDR3 sequence (DNA): TGTGCCAGCTCACCACGAATAAGGCTAGCGGGGGCCACAGGGGAGACCCAGTACTTC.

This chain connects TRBV5-1 to TRBJ1-4, with D maybe TRBD1 (5 bases). Looked up from germline, CDR1 is SGHRS and CDR2 is YFSETQ. The ends were cut back, 0 bases at V and 8 bases at J, with 11 bases in the middle. The CDR3 spans 14 residues. Written as DNA, the CDR3 is TGCGCCAGCAGCTTGGAGCAGGGCTACGAAAAACTGTTTTTT. Residues: CASSLEQGYEKLFF.

As DNA, the CDR3 is TGTGCCAGCAGCTTAGACAGGGAAATAAGGGGCTACACCTTC. Translated, it gives CASSLDREIRGYTF. The rearrangement joins TRBV7-9 to TRBJ1-2, with a tentative D call TRBD1 (6 bases). CDR3 length: 14 amino acids. CDR1 is SEHNR and CDR2 is FQNEAQ in the germline V gene (reference sequence). Trimming shortened V by 1 base and J by 8 bases, and 14 bases separated the two germline ends. The variable domain in full, with the rest retrieved from reference TRBV7-9 and TRBJ1-2, is DTGVSQNPRHKITKRGQNVTFRCDPISEHNRLYWYRQTLGQGPEFLTYFQNEAQLEKSRLLSDRFSAERPKGSFSTLEIQRTEQGDSAMYLCASSLDREIRGYTFGSGTRLTVV.

This chain uses TRBV16 with TRBJ2-1; D uncertain. Germline V gene sequence: CDR1 KGHSY, CDR2 FQNENV. Deletions cut 0 bases from V and 3 bases from J, with 9 bases between. This CDR3 contains 15 residues. The CDR3 nucleotides read TGTGCCAGCAGCCAATCGAAACTATTCTACAATGAGCAGTTCTTC. This codes for CASSQSKLFYNEQFF.

J is TRBJ1-3 and V is TRBV10-3; 8 bases are shared with TRBD1. Germline lookup yields CDR1 ENHRY and CDR2 SYGVKD. The V and J ends lost 6 bases and 2 bases, in that order; junction bases with no gene match: 0. CDR3 length: 13 residues. CDR3 sequence: CAIRQGAGNTIYF. The CDR3 DNA sequence: TGTGCCATCAGACAGGGGGCTGGAAACACCATATATTTT.